Below are 29 T cell receptor beta chains sequenced from a single sample in a study of metastatic and nonmetastatic thyroid tumors. TCRdb re-called the PCR reads with MiXCR. The data contain some 23,000 clones, roughly 20% of them singletons. Among the patients, none had received any treatment before thyroid surgery. What was sequenced was blood. The receptor set was obtained from a female donor with papillary thyroid cancer or a benign thyroid nodule (not recorded which). Some clones in this sample may be carry-over from other donors' samples.

This clone was counted between two and nine times. The rearrangement uses TRBV27 and TRBJ2-7, with unresolved D. The CDR3 totals 14 residues. Trimming left V 4 bases short and J 1 base short, with 11 bases between. Germline CDR1 is MNHEY and CDR2 is SMNVEV (reference sequence). For the CDR3, the DNA is TGTGCCAGCAGTTCGGGTCTCCAATCCTACGAGCAGTACTTC. Encoded protein: CASSSGLQSYEQYF.

This clone has just a few counts. The junction departs from germline at one end; a sequencing error may be responsible. The chain is built from TRBV28 and TRBJ2-5; tentatively, D is TRBD1 (8 bases). Germline-derived CDR1 and CDR2 are MDHEN and SYDVKM. This CDR3 contains 16 residues. The CDR3 DNA sequence: TGTGCCAGCAGTTCAACCCTCACAGGGGGGGGAGAGGCCCAGCACTTC. Residues: CASSSTLTGGGEAQHF.

This clone was seen a few times. The rearrangement links TRBV28 to TRBJ2-7; TRBD1 agrees at 7 bases. CDR1 is MDHEN and CDR2 is SYDVKM in the germline V gene. The J segment lost 1 base and the V segment lost 6 bases, leaving 3 bases of the junction unmatched. This CDR3 region has 13 residues. The CDR3 reads CASRGTASYEQYF. Here the CDR3 DNA reads TGTGCCAGCAGGGGGACAGCTTCCTACGAGCAGTACTTC.

Judged by abundance, this clone is medium-sized. J is TRBJ2-3 and V is TRBV7-2; TRBD1 is a possible D gene (7 bases). The CDR3 length is 14 residues. Trimming left V 3 bases short and J 5 bases short, with 12 bases between. Germline V CDR1 and CDR2: SGHTA, FQGNSA. The CDR3 region has the DNA TGTGCCAGCAGCTTGGACCAGGGGGGAGATACGCAGTATTTT. It encodes CASSLDQGGDTQYF.

This clone has at least ten counts. This chain uses TRBV7-9 with TRBJ1-2; possibly TRBD1 for D (5 bases). Trimming left V 5 bases short and J 3 bases short, with 10 bases between. The germline CDR1 and CDR2 sequences are SEHNR and FQNEAQ (reference sequence). The CDR3 is made up of 13 amino acids. CDR3 residues: CASSAGSHYGYTF. The DNA of the CDR3 is TGTGCCAGCAGCGCAGGGTCCCACTATGGCTACACCTTC.

This clone came up many times. V usage is TRBV6-1 and J usage is TRBJ2-1; no firm D call. CDR1 and CDR2 (germline): MNHNS, SASEGT. V dropped 9 bases and J dropped 6 bases, with 18 bases sitting between them. This CDR3 contains 14 residues. CDR3 sequence reads: CASGRIGMGNEQFF. The DNA of the CDR3 is TGTGCCAGTGGTCGCATCGGAATGGGCAATGAGCAGTTCTTC.

This clone occurred many times. J is TRBJ2-5 and V is TRBV20-1; D not resolved. Looked up from germline, CDR1 is DFQATT and CDR2 is SNEGSKA (reference sequence). V was pared by 6 bases and J by 2 bases, with 16 bases between. The CDR3 loop spans 14 amino acids. CDR3 loop: CSALNLANQETQYF. DNA of the CDR3: TGCAGTGCGCTAAATCTGGCTAATCAAGAGACCCAGTACTTC.

Ten or more counts support this clone. This chain uses TRBV20-1 with TRBJ2-7, with D possibly matching TRBD1 (6 bases). V lost 0 bases to trimming and J lost 0 bases, with 12 bases between them. The CDR3 extends over 15 amino acids. Per germline, CDR1 DFQATT and CDR2 SNEGSKA (reference sequence). Written as DNA, the CDR3 is TGCAGTGCTAGAGACACTACAGGGAGCTCCTACGAGCAGTACTTC. It translates to CSARDTTGSSYEQYF.

This clone was observed at least ten times. The chain has TRBV4-1 and TRBJ2-7, with D possibly TRBD1 on 5 matching bases. Per the germline V gene, CDR1 is MGHRA and CDR2 is YSYEKL. The CDR3 runs to 14 residues. Deletions cut 0 bases from V and 5 bases from J, with 11 bases between. The CDR3 reads CASSQDKGAHEQYF. The CDR3 DNA follows: TGCGCCAGCAGCCAAGATAAAGGGGCCCACGAGCAGTACTTC.

By frequency in the sample, this clone is medium-sized. The chain employs TRBV25-1 and TRBJ1-1, with D perhaps TRBD1 (5 bases). CDR1 and CDR2 from the germline V gene are MGHDK and SYGVNS. The CDR3 is 13 amino acids. V was shortened by 7 bases and J by 6 bases, with 15 bases between the two germline ends. CDR3 sequence: CASKLTGWAEAFF. The CDR3 DNA reads as TGTGCCAGCAAACTAACAGGATGGGCTGAAGCTTTCTTT.

This clone has just a few counts. The V gene is TRBV6-1, the J gene TRBJ2-7; the D gene is possibly TRBD2 (5 bases). V gave up 6 bases and J gave up 1 base, with 16 bases separating them. Germline values: CDR1 MNHNS, CDR2 SASEGT. This CDR3 is 15 amino acids long. DNA of the CDR3: TGTGCCAGCAGCCCCGTAGAGAGAGGGTCCTACGAGCAGTACTTC. Translating it yields CASSPVERGSYEQYF.

V and J are TRBV6-2 or TRBV6-3 and TRBJ2-7, with D maybe TRBD2 (6 bases). CDR3 length equals 12 residues. Trimming took off 7 bases at V and 0 bases at J, with 7 bases between the two ends. In germline, CDR1 is MNHEY, CDR2 SVGEGT. Here the CDR3 DNA reads TGTGCCAGCACGGGGGACTCCTACGAGCAGTACTTC. This translates into CASTGDSYEQYF.

This clone occurred a few times. The chain joins TRBV7-6 to TRBJ2-1; D assignment may be TRBD1 or TRBD2 (5 bases each). From germline, CDR1 is SGHVS and CDR2 FNYEAQ. CDR3 length: 16 residues. V lost 5 bases and J lost 5, with 19 bases in between. In DNA form, the CDR3 reads TGTGCCAGCAGCCCCGCCGTGCAGGGACGGAACAATGAGCAGTTCTTC. Translated, it gives CASSPAVQGRNNEQFF.

This clone occurred a few times. The CDR3 protein is CASSFDRLETQYF. The CDR3 region has the DNA TGTGCCAGCAGCTTCGACAGGCTGGAGACCCAGTACTTC. The chain employs TRBV7-8 and TRBJ2-5, with D tentatively TRBD1 (6 bases). The CDR3 loop spans 13 amino acids. The germline V gene encodes CDR1 SGHVS and CDR2 FQNEAQ. V dropped 3 bases and J dropped 5 bases, with 10 bases sitting between them.

Comments on this clone: The junction and the germline gene differ at one end; a read error may be behind it. The chain couples TRBV27 to TRBJ2-7; D is unresolved. The germline gives CDR1 MNHEY, CDR2 SMNVEV (reference sequence). This CDR3 has 15 residues. CDR3 bases: TGTGCCAGCAGCGCCCGGATTGTGGATTACTACGAGCATTACTTC. Translated: CASSARIVDYYEHYF.

Within the sample, this clone is medium-sized. The genes are TRBV4-1 and TRBJ1-2, with unresolved D. Germline V gene lookup returns CDR1 MGHRA and CDR2 YSYEKL. V was clipped by 1 base and J by 2 bases, with 14 bases between them. The CDR3 loop spans 16 amino acids. The CDR3 DNA is TGCGCCAGCAGCCAAGGCGTGGAAATAACGAACTATGGCTACACCTTC. Translated: CASSQGVEITNYGYTF.

By frequency in the sample, this clone is medium-sized. The chain employs TRBV24-1 and TRBJ2-7, with TRBD1 matching over 7 bases. The germline gives CDR1 KGHDR, CDR2 SFDVKD. This CDR3 region has 13 residues. Germline trimming cut 9 bases from V and 3 bases from J; bases unmatched to any gene: 7. The CDR3 sequence is CATSTDRLYEQYF. DNA for the CDR3: TGTGCCACCTCGACGGACAGGCTCTACGAGCAGTACTTC.

This clone was counted at least ten times. The J gene is TRBJ2-1, the V gene TRBV20-1, with 8 bases that match TRBD2. CDR1 DFQATT and CDR2 SNEGSKA come from the germline V gene (reference sequence). Trimming cost V 6 bases and J 7 bases; bases outside gene matches: 11. This CDR3 has 14 amino acids. The CDR3 DNA sequence: TGCAGTGCCTTGTTCAGCGGGAGAGGGAATGAGCAGTTCTTC. It codes for CSALFSGRGNEQFF.

In the case of this clone: The sample carries other DNA sequences with the same CDR3. The chain carries TRBV20-1 and TRBJ2-7; 14 positions match TRBD2. The CDR3 runs to 17 residues. From germline, CDR1 is DFQATT and CDR2 SNEGSKA (reference sequence). The junction had 15 bases not matched to a gene; V was cut back by 7 bases and J by 4 bases. CDR3 nucleotide sequence: TGCAGTGTTAGGGCGTCGCTTCGGACTAGCGGGAGGTACGAGCAGTACTTC. Its translation is CSVRASLRTSGRYEQYF.

This clone came up many times. The chain joins TRBV7-2 to TRBJ2-1; maybe TRBD2 (6 bases). This CDR3 comprises 15 residues. The V gene's germline CDR1 is SGHTA and CDR2 FQGNSA. V was clipped by 3 bases and J by 8 bases, with 17 bases between them. CDR3 DNA: TGTGCCAGCAGCTTTATTGGGACTCAGGTGGATGAGCAGTTCTTC. Encoded protein: CASSFIGTQVDEQFF.

The V call is TRBV7-2, the J call TRBJ2-7; D gene unclear. Germline values: CDR1 SGHTA, CDR2 FQGNSA. With 5 bases removed from V and 3 bases from J, the gap between germline ends came to 11 bases. The CDR3 loop spans 13 amino acids. Here the CDR3 DNA reads TGTGCCAGCAGCCTTGTGACCATCTACGAGCAGTACTTC. It translates to CASSLVTIYEQYF.

This clone was seen repeatedly, ten times or more. The chain joins TRBV7-9 to TRBJ2-3; 11 bases fit TRBD2. CDR3 size: 15 residues. V gave up 5 bases and J gave up 2 bases; unmatched junction bases: 3. Germline assignment: CDR1 SEHNR and CDR2 FQNEAQ (reference sequence). In DNA, the CDR3 is TGTGCCAGCAGCCCGGGACTAGCGGCCACAGATACGCAGTATTTT. Protein sequence: CASSPGLAATDTQYF.

At least ten counts were recorded for this clone. The J gene is TRBJ2-7, the V gene TRBV3-1; possible D gene TRBD2, 7 bases. The CDR3 sequence is 14 residues long. V lost 5 bases and J lost 2, with 13 bases in between. The germline gives CDR1 LGHDT, CDR2 YNNKEL (reference sequence). The CDR3 loop is CASSVRGGAYEQYF. The CDR3 coding sequence is TGTGCCAGCAGCGTTAGGGGGGGTGCCTACGAGCAGTACTTC.

About this clone itself: The CDR3 end shows no conserved phenylalanine or tryptophan, and so a read error is likely. The DNA is omitted, as the CDR3 cannot be located on it reliably, and the CDR3 follows TCRdb's listing. The CDR3 loop reads CARQLAGGRGQEAWL. This chain connects TRBV4-1 to TRBJ2-5; TRBD1, the D gene given by the table, was not confirmed from the DNA. With termini counted, the CDR3 has 15 amino acids. Germline CDR1 is MGHRA and CDR2 is YSYEKL.

This clone was detected only a few times. V is TRBV6-2 or TRBV6-3 and J is TRBJ1-5; the D is unclear. Germline CDR1 is MNHEY and CDR2 is SVGEGT. CDR3 length equals 13 residues. Here the CDR3 DNA reads TGTGGCTGCCGAGGGTTCGGGAATCAGCCCCAGCATTTT. Translated: CGCRGFGNQPQHF.

The CDR3 protein is CASSAGSGRSPYNEQFF. The CDR3 DNA follows: TGCGCCAGCAGTGCTGGTAGCGGGAGGTCCCCCTACAATGAGCAGTTCTTC. The gene calls are TRBV5-1 and TRBJ2-1; 10 positions match TRBD2. This CDR3 spans 17 amino acids. V was clipped by 5 bases and J by 2 bases; unmatched bases: 10. Germline CDR1 SGHRS, CDR2 YFSETQ.

The CDR3 sequence is CAWSVTDSSYEQYF. As DNA, the CDR3 is TGTGCCTGGAGTGTCACGGACAGCTCCTACGAGCAGTACTTC. This rearrangement joins TRBV30 to TRBJ2-7; weak D call: TRBD1 (6 bases). Germline CDR1 and CDR2: GTSNPN and SVGIG (reference sequence). V was shortened by 0 bases and J by 0 bases, with 9 bases between the two germline ends. The CDR3 runs to 14 residues.

This clone was recorded many times. CDR3 sequence reads: CASSPDRVEAEAFF. The CDR3 DNA reads TGTGCCAGCAGCCCGGACAGGGTGGAGGCTGAAGCTTTCTTT. The V and J genes are TRBV7-9 and TRBJ1-1; 8 bases align to TRBD1. CDR1 is SEHNR and CDR2 is FQNEAQ in the germline V gene (reference sequence). The CDR3 length is 14 residues. With V trimmed by 5 bases and J by 6 bases, 8 bases remained unmatched.

This clone occurred many times. This rearrangement joins TRBV11-2 to TRBJ1-6, with TRBD1 as a possible D gene (5 bases). Looked up from germline, CDR1 is SGHAT and CDR2 is FQNNGV. The CDR3 runs 17 residues. The germline V and J ends were trimmed by 0 bases and 4 bases, with 13 bases remaining between them. The CDR3 nucleotides read TGTGCCAGCAGCTTAGACTTCCAAGACAGTTATAATTCACCCCTCCACTTT. Encoded protein: CASSLDFQDSYNSPLHF.